The 27 T cell receptor beta chains presented below share a single source sample, sequenced in a study of cytomegalovirus exposure and HLA in healthy donors. Amplification used 60 Vbeta primers and 13 Jbeta primers. Sequenced by immunoSEQ multiplex PCR; TCRdb stores in-frame clones only, minus some. Among 200,000 to 250,000 clones listed, about 80% were seen once. Sequencing was performed on PBMCs. The receptors derive from a girl under 18 in good health and CMV-seronegative.

A remark on this clone: The germline gene is not matched at one end of the junction; a read error may be the cause. The chain has TRBV2 and TRBJ2-2; D is possibly TRBD2 (5 bases). The germline CDR1 and CDR2 sequences are SNHLY and FYNNEI. The CDR3 contains 14 residues. CDR3 in DNA: TGTGTCAGCACCCGGGCCACGGGGACCGGGGAGCTGTTTTTT. It is translated as CVSTRATGTGELFF. Looking up the rest from reference TRBV2 and TRBJ2-2 gives the full variable domain: EPEVTQTPSHQVTQMGQEVILRCVPISNHLYFYWYRQILGQKVEFLVSFYNNEISEKSEIFDDQFSVERPDGSNFTLKIRSTKLEDSAMYFCVSTRATGTGELFFGEGSRLTVL.

This rearrangement joins TRBV28 to TRBJ1-2; D possibly corresponds to TRBD1 (6 bases). CDR1 is MDHEN and CDR2 is SYDVKM in the germline V gene. The CDR3 is 12 residues long. V gave up 5 bases and J gave up 14 bases, with 18 bases separating them. The CDR3 is CASSPISQGLTF. For the CDR3, the DNA is TGTGCCAGCAGTCCCATCTCCCAGGGGCTTACCTTC.

The chain links TRBV19 to TRBJ2-1; a possible D gene is TRBD2 (6 bases). Germline lookup yields CDR1 LNHDA and CDR2 SQIVND (reference sequence). The CDR3 loop spans 15 amino acids. Trimming stripped 8 bases from V and 0 bases from J, with 14 bases between. CDR3: CASLEAGNSYNEQFF. The CDR3 DNA sequence: TGTGCCAGTCTAGAAGCGGGTAACTCCTACAATGAGCAGTTCTTC.

The rearrangement joins TRBV5-1 to TRBJ2-1; TRBD1 matches at 9 bases. CDR3 length: 16 residues. The germline gives CDR1 SGHRS, CDR2 YFSETQ. V lost 2 bases, J lost 7 bases, and 10 bases stayed unmatched. CDR3 nucleotide sequence: TGCGCCAGCAGCTTAACCGGGACAGGGATAGTGAATGAGCAGTTCTTC. It yields the protein CASSLTGTGIVNEQFF.

This chain uses TRBV9 with TRBJ2-3; tentative D call: TRBD1 (5 bases). Germline assignment: CDR1 SGDLS and CDR2 YYNGEE. This CDR3 comprises 15 residues. V lost 1 base and J 1 base, leaving 10 bases between the germline ends. CDR3 region: CASSVQGIGTDTQYF. For the CDR3, the DNA is TGTGCCAGCAGCGTACAGGGTATCGGCACAGATACGCAGTATTTT.

This clone was detected only once. The chain combines TRBV28 with TRBJ1-1; the match to TRBD1 covers 8 bases. Trimming removed 4 bases from V and 5 bases from J; junction bases left unmatched: 9. This CDR3 comprises 15 residues. The V gene's germline CDR1 is MDHEN and CDR2 SYDVKM. CDR3 coding DNA: TGTGCCAGCAGTTACTCAGGGGGCGATTTAACTGAAGCTTTCTTT. Translating it yields CASSYSGGDLTEAFF.

CDR3 loop: CSVARQPNTEAFF. The DNA for the CDR3 is TGCAGCGTTGCTAGACAGCCGAACACTGAAGCTTTCTTT. The chain employs TRBV29-1 and TRBJ1-1, with D perhaps TRBD1 (5 bases). This CDR3 is 13 amino acids long. The V end was cut by 4 bases, the J end by 1 base, with 10 bases between. Germline V gene data show CDR1 as SQVTM and CDR2 as ANQGSEA.

The sample holds one count of this clone. The sample has other DNA sequences that encode this CDR3 too. The rearrangement joins TRBV11-2 to TRBJ2-5, with D perhaps matching TRBD2 (7 bases). Germline-derived CDR1 and CDR2 are SGHAT and FQNNGV. The CDR3 contains 14 residues. V gave up 1 base and J gave up 4 bases, with 10 bases separating them. The chain's CDR3 is CASSLAGGRETQYF. The CDR3 DNA is TGTGCCAGCAGCTTAGCGGGGGGCCGAGAGACCCAGTACTTC.

The chain is built from TRBV5-1 and TRBJ2-3, with TRBD1 matching over 7 bases. The CDR3 totals 15 residues. Trimming took 2 bases from V and 2 from J; bases not matched to a gene: 5. The germline gives CDR1 SGHRS, CDR2 YFSETQ. CDR3 in amino acids: CASSFRDSATDTQYF. For the CDR3, the DNA is TGCGCCAGCAGCTTCCGGGACAGTGCCACAGATACGCAGTATTTT.

The chain joins TRBV18 to TRBJ1-6; no reliable D call. From germline, CDR1 is KGHSH and CDR2 LQKENI. Trimming left V 2 bases short and J 7 bases short, with 9 bases between. The CDR3 spans 14 residues. The CDR3 DNA reads TGTGCCAGCTCACCATACGACAACAATTCACCCCTCCACTTT. As protein: CASSPYDNNSPLHF.

The CDR3 nucleotides read TGTGCCAGTAGGCTGGGACAGGGGGTGGTTCCCCAGCATTTT. Translated, it gives CASRLGQGVVPQHF. This chain links TRBV19 with TRBJ1-5; 11 nucleotides line up with TRBD1. V lost 6 bases, J lost 10 bases, and 8 bases stayed unmatched. This CDR3 has 14 amino acids. Germline CDR1 is LNHDA and CDR2 is SQIVND (reference sequence).

This clone showed up just once. This rearrangement joins TRBV28 to TRBJ1-5; 10 nucleotides match TRBD1. Germline CDR1 reads MDHEN; CDR2 reads SYDVKM. J lost 7 bases, V lost 4 bases, and 7 bases had no gene match. This CDR3 region has 15 residues. CDR3 in amino acids: CASSYRDRGYQPQHF. In DNA form, the CDR3 reads TGTGCCAGCAGTTACCGGGACAGGGGTTACCAGCCCCAGCATTTT.

The J gene is TRBJ2-7, the V gene TRBV9, with 8 bases lining up with TRBD1. The V and J ends lost 0 bases and 2 bases, in that order; junction bases with no gene match: 4. Germline V gene lookup returns CDR1 SGDLS and CDR2 YYNGEE. CDR3 length: 15 residues. DNA of the CDR3: TGTGCCAGCAGCGTAGGCCAGGACAGGGCCTACGAGCAGTACTTC. This translates into CASSVGQDRAYEQYF.

The count of this clone is one. The genes are TRBV5-8 and TRBJ2-1; 9 positions agree with TRBD1. V gave up 7 bases and J gave up 4 bases; unmatched junction bases: 15. CDR1 and CDR2 (germline): SGHTS, YDEGEE. The CDR3 loop spans 17 amino acids. This CDR3 is CASGSVGQGVRYNEQFF. In nucleotides, the CDR3 is TGTGCCAGCGGCTCTGTGGGACAGGGTGTACGGTACAATGAGCAGTTCTTC.

The V call is TRBV11-2, the J call TRBJ1-5; D is unclear. Germline V gene sequence: CDR1 SGHAT, CDR2 FQNNGV. There are 16 residues in the CDR3. The V end lost 4 bases, the J end lost 0 bases, and 13 bases lay between the germline ends. This chain's CDR3 is CASSSRPDYSNQPQHF. DNA for the CDR3: TGTGCCAGCAGCTCCCGACCGGACTATAGCAATCAGCCCCAGCATTTT.

This rearrangement joins TRBV5-1 to TRBJ2-3; D is undetermined. Looked up from germline, CDR1 is SGHRS and CDR2 is YFSETQ. V lost 2 bases to trimming and J lost 2 bases, with 9 bases between them. The CDR3 consists of 14 residues. The CDR3 DNA is TGCGCCAGCAGCTTCGTGAGAGCCACAGATACGCAGTATTTT. This gives the protein CASSFVRATDTQYF.

The chain recombines TRBV18 with TRBJ1-1; D perhaps matches TRBD1 (6 bases). The CDR3 runs to 13 residues. CDR1 KGHSH and CDR2 LQKENI come from the germline V gene. V was trimmed by 2 bases and J by 3 bases, leaving 7 bases between them. CDR3 in amino acids: CASSPSGDTEAFF. The CDR3 DNA reads TGTGCCAGCTCACCATCAGGGGACACTGAAGCTTTCTTT. Supplemented by reference TRBV18 and TRBJ1-1, the full variable domain reads NAGVMQNPRHLVRRRGQEARLRCSPMKGHSHVYWYRQLPEEGLKFMVYLQKENIIDESGMPKERFSAEFPKEGPSILRIQQVVRGDSAAYFCASSPSGDTEAFFGQGTRLTVV.

The rearrangement links TRBV25-1 to TRBJ2-3, with D unclear. Germline values: CDR1 MGHDK, CDR2 SYGVNS. This CDR3 has 11 amino acids. Trimming took 6 bases from V and 2 from J, leaving 3 bases between them. For the CDR3, the DNA is TGTGCCAGCAGCTACACAGATACGCAGTATTTT. This gives the protein CASSYTDTQYF.

The chain joins TRBV6-1 to TRBJ2-6; TRBD2 is a possible D gene (5 bases). Trimming cost V 1 base and J 1 base, with 8 bases left between them. Germline V gene lookup returns CDR1 MNHNS and CDR2 SASEGT. This CDR3 contains 16 residues. The CDR3: CASSEVRGSGANVLTF. The DNA for the CDR3 is TGTGCCAGCAGTGAAGTGCGAGGGTCTGGGGCCAACGTCCTGACTTTC.

The rearrangement joins TRBV28 to TRBJ2-2, with D possibly TRBD2 on 6 matching bases. Trimming shortened V by 2 bases and J by 4 bases, and 8 bases separated the two germline ends. Germline V gene data show CDR1 as MDHEN and CDR2 as SYDVKM. The CDR3 has 14 amino acids. CDR3 nucleotides: TGTGCCAGCAGTTTAGGCGGGGCCACCGGGGAGCTGTTTTTT. This sequence encodes CASSLGGATGELFF.

Only a few counts were recorded for this clone. The chain joins TRBV10-3 to TRBJ1-5; 7 bases map to TRBD1. Losses at the gene ends were 10 bases for V and 5 bases for J; bases not matched to a gene: 14. The CDR3 extends over 15 amino acids. Looked up from germline, CDR1 is ENHRY and CDR2 is SYGVKD. The CDR3 loop is CATQAGTDNDQPQHF. The DNA for the CDR3 is TGTGCCACTCAAGCTGGGACAGATAATGATCAGCCCCAGCATTTT.

CDR3 in amino acids: CASSFPGIYGYTF. The CDR3 nucleotides read TGTGCCAGCAGCTTTCCGGGGATCTATGGCTACACCTTC. The chain carries TRBV5-4 and TRBJ1-2; D call uncertain. This CDR3 comprises 13 residues. Trimming cost V 2 bases and J 4 bases, with 9 bases left between them. Germline CDR1 and CDR2: SGHNT and YYREEE (reference sequence). Filled out from reference TRBV5-4 and TRBJ1-2, the complete variable domain reads ETGVTQSPTHLIKTRGQQVTLRCSSQSGHNTVSWYQQALGQGPQFIFQYYREEENGRGNFPPRFSGLQFPNYSSELNVNALELDDSALYLCASSFPGIYGYTFGSGTRLTVV.

This clone is a singleton in its sample. This chain uses TRBV11-2 with TRBJ1-6, with 7 bases matching TRBD1. V gave up 5 bases and J gave up 9 bases; unmatched junction bases: 4. The CDR3 consists of 13 residues. The germline CDR1 and CDR2 sequences are SGHAT and FQNNGV. The DNA for the CDR3 is TGTGCCAGCAGCCTTGACAGGGTTTCACCCCTCCACTTT. Amino acids: CASSLDRVSPLHF.

The chain links TRBV21-1 to TRBJ1-5. TRBV21-1 is flagged as a pseudogene. The CDR3 loop spans 13 amino acids. The CDR3 loop is CATCGSYHQPQHF. CDR3 coding DNA: TGTGCCACTTGCGGCAGTTATCATCAGCCCCAGCATTTT.

The sample holds a few counts of this clone. The rearrangement joins TRBV6-5 to TRBJ1-1; D unresolved. The CDR3 loop spans 12 amino acids. Germline CDR1 MNHEY, CDR2 SVGAGI. V was trimmed by 3 bases and J by 5 bases, leaving 7 bases between them. The CDR3 reads CASSYIGTEAFF. CDR3 nucleotide sequence: TGTGCCAGCAGTTATATCGGGACTGAAGCTTTCTTT.

This clone was seen only a few times. V is TRBV28 and J is TRBJ1-4; 7 bases fit TRBD1. This CDR3 has 16 amino acids. Looked up from germline, CDR1 is MDHEN and CDR2 is SYDVKM. Losses at the gene ends were 0 bases for V and 8 bases for J; bases not matched to a gene: 9. Here the CDR3 DNA reads TGTGCCAGCAGTTTATGGAGACAGGGAAACGGGGAAAAACTGTTTTTT. Protein product: CASSLWRQGNGEKLFF.

V gene TRBV5-3 combines with J gene TRBJ2-2; 7 bases match TRBD1. TRBV5-3 is flagged as an ORF with uncertain function. J lost 6 bases, V lost 4 bases, and 9 bases had no gene match. CDR3 length equals 15 residues. The CDR3 is CARSGRTGKAGELFF. For the CDR3, the DNA is TGTGCCAGAAGCGGAAGGACAGGAAAGGCCGGGGAGCTGTTTTTT.